The source of this T cell receptor (beta chain) is a study of follicular helper T cells after annual influenza vaccination (dated by TCRdb to about 2017). At the level of the whole study: Blood was collected on days 0, 7 and 28 after each seasonal influenza vaccination. Some subjects were followed across successive annual vaccinations spanning the 2013-2014, 2014-2015 and 2015-2016 seasons to study recall of cTfh clones. One week after vaccination, a second recruited cohort of more than nine subjects (Table S1) displayed a similar ICOS+CD38+ cTfh response. Multi-year samples were available from six subjects, with four subjects covering two vaccination seasons and two subjects covering three seasons. Samples from 2013-2014 were cryopreserved, whereas samples from about 2015 were processed immediately after collection. General findings and caveats noted by the study authors: Day 7 ICOS+CD38+ clones were most often found later in ICOS-CD38- cTfh, suggesting that subset may serve as a memory reservoir. Because only roughly 9.5-20% of the analyzed cells gave productive TCRB sequences, there was no way to sample rare clonotypes. A recurrent oligoclonal ICOS+CD38+ cTfh response containing tetramer and AIM influenza-specific clonotypes was recalled by successive annual vaccinations. ICOS+CD38+ cTfh clonality correlated with the frequency of that population, and its change correlated with the change in circulating plasmablast frequency.

The time point label, as the study defines it: 2014-2015 season, 7 days after vaccination. TCRB sequencing was used to follow sorted CD4 subsets from the blood of adults before and after they were given the seasonal inactivated influenza vaccine (Fluvarix). To be eligible, subjects had to live in the community and must not have received influenza vaccine in the previous 6 months. Reasons for exclusion included contraindications to influenza vaccine, substance abuse, HIV/AIDS, active malignancy, immunomodulatory medication, and active illness such as respiratory infection. At each time point, somewhere between about 40 and 110 mL of blood was taken. Circulating Tfh were defined as non-naive CD4+CXCR5+PD-1+ cells and sorted into ICOS+CD38+ and ICOS-CD38- fractions. Either Ficoll-Paque PLUS or SepMate separation was used to isolate PBMC. Cell subsets were sorted from PBMC on a BD FACS Aria before DNA extraction.

A remark on this clone: It lacks a known antigen. No clone much larger than this one lies a single base away; base qualities are absent.

Trimming takes 6 bases from V and 4 bases from J, and the germline ends sit 15 bases apart. The CDR3 measures 15 amino acids from cysteine to phenylalanine. Kept here is only the CDR3 DNA, which spans 45 bases and is read in frame from base 1. The germline V gene specifies SGHAT as CDR1 and FQNNGV as CDR2. Library prep was done by the immunoSEQ multiplex PCR assay. Adaptive Biotechnologies handled the TCRB amplification, library preparation, sequencing and preliminary bioinformatics at Survey level resolution. For TCRB sequencing, genomic DNA from the sorted cTfh populations was amplified by multiplex PCR. Concerning the study's data processing: Clonality was calculated in R as 1 minus normalized Shannon entropy, and the Gini index was computed with the R package ineq. Overlap score was the summed counts of shared sequences divided by total counts of all sequences in both compared samples. Shared-clonotype significance used Fisher's exact test assuming a theoretical repertoire of 10^7 TCRB sequences. Here the immuneACCESS table is served through TCRdb, limited to in-frame sequences with V and J called. Missing clones are a known gap in these copies; in checked studies unresolved V genes cover under half, and the rest lacks a known reason. D and trimming were read from the DNA, whereas the V and J calls and clone size are those reported in that table. The sample includes thousands of clones, with approximately 87% observed a single time. The ten most abundant clones make up 1.5% to 2% of the sample.

The clonotype originates from an adult who received the influenza vaccine. The sequences come from CXCR5+ CD38- circulating T follicular helper cells from blood, collected 7 days after influenza vaccination. The cell subset or site label here, explained by the study, means: circulating Tfh, non-naive CD4+CXCR5+PD-1+ (ICOS+CD38+ or ICOS-CD38-). The chain joins TRBV11-2 to TRBJ2-2, with no confidently assigned D gene. CDR3 protein: CASSKAGTSTGELFF. The DNA is as follows: TGTGCCAGCAGTAAGGCAGGTACATCCACCGGGGAGCTGTTTTTT. Reference TRBV11-2 and TRBJ2-2 genes cover what lies past the CDR3, so the full variable domain is EAGVAQSPRYKIIEKRQSVAFWCNPISGHATLYWYQQILGQGPKLLIQFQNNGVVDDSQLPKDRFSAERLKGVDSTLKIQPAKLEDSAVYLCASSKAGTSTGELFFGEGSRLTVL.